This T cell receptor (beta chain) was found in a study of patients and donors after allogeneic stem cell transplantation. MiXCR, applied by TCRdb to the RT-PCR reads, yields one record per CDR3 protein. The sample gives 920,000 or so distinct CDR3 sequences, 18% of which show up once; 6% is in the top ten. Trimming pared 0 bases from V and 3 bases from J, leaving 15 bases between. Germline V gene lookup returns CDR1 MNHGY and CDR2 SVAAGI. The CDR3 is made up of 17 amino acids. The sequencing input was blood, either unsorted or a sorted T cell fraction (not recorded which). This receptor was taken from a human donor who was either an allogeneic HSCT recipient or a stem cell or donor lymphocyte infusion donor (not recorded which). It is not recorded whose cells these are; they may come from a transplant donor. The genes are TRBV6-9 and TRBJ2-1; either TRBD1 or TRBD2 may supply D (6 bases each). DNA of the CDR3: TGTGCCAGCAGTTATTCAGCAGCGGAGGGACACTACAATGAGCAGTTCTTC. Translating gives CASSYSAAEGHYNEQFF.